These T cell receptor beta chains were read from a single sample in a study of T cell responses to AZD1222 COVID-19 vaccine. Assay used: immunoSEQ multiplex PCR; TCRdb lists only in-frame clones, some missing. The data contain about 150,000 clones, approximately 85% of them seen just once; the ten biggest clones take up under 9.5%. The specimen was peripheral blood, collected on day 0 of AZD1222 vaccination. The source is an adult in good health. The CDR3 runs from the conserved cysteine through the conserved F or W. The order of the fields is CDR3 DNA, CDR3 protein, J gene, V gene, D gene, clone size. A D gene is named only where the DNA matches it firmly. Clone size is stated in some rows and not others, as once, few, many or a class when expanded.

CDR3 DNA: TGTGCCAGCAGCCAAGGGCTAGGACAGGGGTTGGTAGATACGCAGTATTTT
CDR3 protein: CASSQGLGQGLVDTQYF
J gene: TRBJ2-3
V gene: TRBV3-1/TRBV3-2
D gene: TRBD1
clone size: -

CDR3 DNA: TGTGCCAGTAGTAGTCCCGGGACAGGGCGGGGGACTGAAGCTTTCTTT
CDR3 protein: CASSSPGTGRGTEAFF
J gene: TRBJ1-1
V gene: TRBV19
D gene: TRBD1
clone size: -

CDR3 DNA: TGTGCTAGCAGCCCATCGGCGGGGAGCACTGAAGCTTTCTTT
CDR3 protein: CASSPSAGSTEAFF
J gene: TRBJ1-1
V gene: TRBV7-7
D gene: -
clone size: -

CDR3 DNA: TGTGCCAGCAGCTTAGATCGGTGGGACAGGTATCAGCCCCAGCATTTT
CDR3 protein: CASSLDRWDRYQPQHF
J gene: TRBJ1-5
V gene: TRBV7-9
D gene: TRBD1
clone size: -

CDR3 DNA: TGTGCCAGCAGTGTCTCGGCTAGCGGGGCTCAAGAGACCCAGTACTTC
CDR3 protein: CASSVSASGAQETQYF
J gene: TRBJ2-5
V gene: TRBV6-1
D gene: TRBD2
clone size: -

CDR3 DNA: TGTGCCAGCAGTTTACTTAGCGGAGGGGGCGATGAGCAGTTCTTC
CDR3 protein: CASSLLSGGGDEQFF
J gene: TRBJ2-1
V gene: TRBV27
D gene: -
clone size: -

CDR3 DNA: TGTGCCAGCAGTCTCGGACGGAATGAGCAGTTCTTC
CDR3 protein: CASSLGRNEQFF
J gene: TRBJ2-1
V gene: TRBV27
D gene: -
clone size: -

CDR3 DNA: TGTGCCAGCAGCAGGACAGGTTATAGCAATCAGCCCCAGCATTTT
CDR3 protein: CASSRTGYSNQPQHF
J gene: TRBJ1-5
V gene: TRBV6-5
D gene: TRBD1
clone size: -

CDR3 DNA: TGTGCCAGCTCTCAGGGGGCAGGATATGGCTACACCTTC
CDR3 protein: CASSQGAGYGYTF
J gene: TRBJ1-2
V gene: TRBV18
D gene: TRBD1
clone size: -

CDR3 DNA: TGTGCCAGTAGTTATGCGCTAGGGCACACTGAAGCTTTCTTT
CDR3 protein: CASSYALGHTEAFF
J gene: TRBJ1-1
V gene: TRBV19
D gene: -
clone size: -

CDR3 DNA: TGTGCCAGCAGCTTCGACAGGGAGACAAACACCGGGGAGCTGTTTTTT
CDR3 protein: CASSFDRETNTGELFF
J gene: TRBJ2-2
V gene: TRBV11-2
D gene: TRBD1
clone size: once

CDR3 DNA: TGCAGTGCTAGTGGTCTAGGACTCGGAGAGCAGTACTTC
CDR3 protein: CSASGLGLGEQYF
J gene: TRBJ2-7
V gene: TRBV20-1
D gene: -
clone size: -

CDR3 DNA: TGTGCCAGCAGCTTAGAGGGTTATCAGCCCCAGCATTTT
CDR3 protein: CASSLEGYQPQHF
J gene: TRBJ1-5
V gene: TRBV11-2
D gene: -
clone size: -

CDR3 DNA: TGTGCCAGTAGTATAGCGGGGTCGAACACTGAAGCTTTCTTT
CDR3 protein: CASSIAGSNTEAFF
J gene: TRBJ1-1
V gene: TRBV19
D gene: -
clone size: -

CDR3 DNA: TGTGCCAGCAGCTTGTTTTGGGGGGCCGGGGAGCTGTTTTTT
CDR3 protein: CASSLFWGAGELFF
J gene: TRBJ2-2
V gene: TRBV5-6
D gene: -
clone size: -

CDR3 DNA: TGTGCCAGCAGTTACCCGGGGTCAGAGACCCAGTACTTC
CDR3 protein: CASSYPGSETQYF
J gene: TRBJ2-5
V gene: TRBV6-5
D gene: -
clone size: -

CDR3 DNA: TGTGCCAGCTCATGGGGAGCAAATGGCTACACCTTC
CDR3 protein: CASSWGANGYTF
J gene: TRBJ1-2
V gene: TRBV18
D gene: -
clone size: -

CDR3 DNA: TGTGCCAGCATAGAACGTAGGCAGGGCCCCTACGAGCAGTACTTC
CDR3 protein: CASIERRQGPYEQYF
J gene: TRBJ2-7
V gene: TRBV7-8
D gene: -
clone size: few

CDR3 DNA: TGTGCCAGTAGTCTCTCGGTCGATACGCAGTATTTT
CDR3 protein: CASSLSVDTQYF
J gene: TRBJ2-3
V gene: TRBV19
D gene: -
clone size: -

CDR3 DNA: TGTGCCAGCAGTTCCATTGGGGAGTGGGGGGAGACCCAGTACTTC
CDR3 protein: CASSSIGEWGETQYF
J gene: TRBJ2-5
V gene: TRBV7-6
D gene: -
clone size: once

CDR3 DNA: TGTGCCAGCACCCCAGGGGACAGGGTCTTAACTGAAGCTTTCTTT
CDR3 protein: CASTPGDRVLTEAFF
J gene: TRBJ1-1
V gene: TRBV28
D gene: TRBD1
clone size: -

CDR3 DNA: TGCGCCAGCAGCGATCAGGGGAGCTCCTACAATGAGCAGTTCTTC
CDR3 protein: CASSDQGSSYNEQFF
J gene: TRBJ2-1
V gene: TRBV5-1
D gene: -
clone size: -

CDR3 DNA: TGTGCCAGCAGTTGGGGTCGGGACTACGAGCAGTACTTC
CDR3 protein: CASSWGRDYEQYF
J gene: TRBJ2-7
V gene: TRBV11-2
D gene: -
clone size: -

CDR3 DNA: TGTGCCAGCAGTGAATGGGGTAGCCCCGGGGGGGAGCAGTACTTC
CDR3 protein: CASSEWGSPGGEQYF
J gene: TRBJ2-7
V gene: TRBV25-1
D gene: TRBD2
clone size: -

CDR3 DNA: TGCGCCAGCAGTGATCCCCGGGACAGGGGGGAAAAACTGTTTTTT
CDR3 protein: CASSDPRDRGEKLFF
J gene: TRBJ1-4
V gene: TRBV10-2
D gene: TRBD1
clone size: -

CDR3 DNA: TGCGCCAGCAGCTTGGGGCAGGGCAATGAAAAACTGTTTTTT
CDR3 protein: CASSLGQGNEKLFF
J gene: TRBJ1-4
V gene: TRBV5-1
D gene: -
clone size: once

CDR3 DNA: TGTGCCAGTCAAAGTACAGGGGGCGGCTATGGCTACACCTTC
CDR3 protein: CASQSTGGGYGYTF
J gene: TRBJ1-2
V gene: TRBV19
D gene: TRBD1
clone size: -

CDR3 DNA: TGTGCCAGTAGTATTTTCGGGGACTATGGCTACACCTTC
CDR3 protein: CASSIFGDYGYTF
J gene: TRBJ1-2
V gene: TRBV19
D gene: -
clone size: -

CDR3 DNA: TGTGCCAGCAGTGAAGGGCATACCGTCGGGCAGCCCCAGCATTTT
CDR3 protein: CASSEGHTVGQPQHF
J gene: TRBJ1-5
V gene: TRBV2
D gene: -
clone size: once

CDR3 DNA: TGTGCCAGCAGTTTTGGGCTTAACGGTGAGCAGTTCTTC
CDR3 protein: CASSFGLNGEQFF
J gene: TRBJ2-1
V gene: TRBV12-3/TRBV12-4
D gene: -
clone size: -

CDR3 DNA: TGTGCCAGCAGCTTGCCGGGACGGGATGAGCAGTTCTTC
CDR3 protein: CASSLPGRDEQFF
J gene: TRBJ2-1
V gene: TRBV5-8
D gene: -
clone size: -

CDR3 DNA: TGTGCCAGCAGTTTGCGGGAGACAGATACGCAGTATTTT
CDR3 protein: CASSLRETDTQYF
J gene: TRBJ2-3
V gene: TRBV27
D gene: TRBD2
clone size: -

CDR3 DNA: TGCGCCAGCAGCTTGGCGGCAGGGGGCCACTCTGGGGCCAACGTCCTGACTTTC
CDR3 protein: CASSLAAGGHSGANVLTF
J gene: TRBJ2-6
V gene: TRBV5-1
D gene: TRBD1
clone size: once

CDR3 DNA: TGTGCCAGTAGTACGGGGCTCGATTCGGTCTATGGCTACACCTTC
CDR3 protein: CASSTGLDSVYGYTF
J gene: TRBJ1-2
V gene: TRBV19
D gene: -
clone size: -

CDR3 DNA: TGTGCCAGCATCTGGGGCAAGGGCGGAGGCCCAAACTATGGCTACACCTTC
CDR3 protein: CASIWGKGGGPNYGYTF
J gene: TRBJ1-2
V gene: TRBV11-2
D gene: -
clone size: -

CDR3 DNA: TGTGCCAGCAGTGAACCCGGGACCGGCTACACCTTC
CDR3 protein: CASSEPGTGYTF
J gene: TRBJ1-2
V gene: TRBV2
D gene: -
clone size: -

CDR3 DNA: TGTGCCAGCATACGGACAGTTAATCAGCCCCAGCATTTT
CDR3 protein: CASIRTVNQPQHF
J gene: TRBJ1-5
V gene: TRBV6-6
D gene: -
clone size: -

CDR3 DNA: TGTGCCAGCAGGGGATTGGGACACCCGGACGAGCAGTACTTC
CDR3 protein: CASRGLGHPDEQYF
J gene: TRBJ2-7
V gene: TRBV27
D gene: -
clone size: -

CDR3 DNA: TGTGCCAGTAGTACACAAGGGGCCAATCAGCCCCAGCATTTT
CDR3 protein: CASSTQGANQPQHF
J gene: TRBJ1-5
V gene: TRBV19
D gene: -
clone size: -

CDR3 DNA: TGTGCCAGCAATCTTTTTCCCCGATACGAGCAGTACTTC
CDR3 protein: CASNLFPRYEQYF
J gene: TRBJ2-7
V gene: TRBV12-1
D gene: -
clone size: -

CDR3 DNA: TGTGCCAGTAGTATTAAGGGCTATAGCGGGAGCTCGGGCGAGCAGTACTTC
CDR3 protein: CASSIKGYSGSSGEQYF
J gene: TRBJ2-7
V gene: TRBV19
D gene: TRBD2
clone size: few

CDR3 DNA: TGCGCCAGCAGCTTGGGAGACAGGGAATCCAATGAGCAGTTCTTC
CDR3 protein: CASSLGDRESNEQFF
J gene: TRBJ2-1
V gene: TRBV5-1
D gene: TRBD1
clone size: -

CDR3 DNA: TGTGCCAGCAGCACCTCCTCCAGCGGATTCACAGATACGCAGTATTTT
CDR3 protein: CASSTSSSGFTDTQYF
J gene: TRBJ2-3
V gene: TRBV27
D gene: -
clone size: -

CDR3 DNA: TGTGCCAGCAGCTTGGCGACTTTCGCGAACACCGGGGAGCTGTTTTTT
CDR3 protein: CASSLATFANTGELFF
J gene: TRBJ2-2
V gene: TRBV5-4
D gene: -
clone size: -

CDR3 DNA: TGTGCCAGCGGGACAGAGCAGAACACTGAAGCTTTCTTT
CDR3 protein: CASGTEQNTEAFF
J gene: TRBJ1-1
V gene: TRBV21-1
D gene: -
clone size: -